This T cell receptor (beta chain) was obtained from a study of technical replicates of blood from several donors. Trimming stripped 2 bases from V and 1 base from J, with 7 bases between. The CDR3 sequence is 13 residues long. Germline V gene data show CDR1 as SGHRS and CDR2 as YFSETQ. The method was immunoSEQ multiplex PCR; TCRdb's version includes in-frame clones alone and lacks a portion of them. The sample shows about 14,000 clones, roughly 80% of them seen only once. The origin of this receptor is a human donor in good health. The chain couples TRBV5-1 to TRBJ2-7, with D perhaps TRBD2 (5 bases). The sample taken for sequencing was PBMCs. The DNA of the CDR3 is TGCGCCAGCAGCTTTTCGGGATCCTACGAGCAGTACTTC. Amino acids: CASSFSGSYEQYF.